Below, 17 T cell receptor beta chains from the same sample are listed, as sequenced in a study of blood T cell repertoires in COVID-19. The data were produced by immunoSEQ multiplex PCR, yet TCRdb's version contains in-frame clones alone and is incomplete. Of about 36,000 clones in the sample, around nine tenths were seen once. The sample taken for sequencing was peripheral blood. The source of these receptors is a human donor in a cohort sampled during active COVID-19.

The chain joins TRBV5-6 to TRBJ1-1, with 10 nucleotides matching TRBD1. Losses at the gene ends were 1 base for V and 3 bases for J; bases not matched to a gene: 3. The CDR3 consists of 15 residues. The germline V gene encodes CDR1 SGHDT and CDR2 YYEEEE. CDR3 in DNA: TGTGCCAGCAGCTTGCCGGGACAGGGGTACACTGAAGCTTTCTTT. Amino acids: CASSLPGQGYTEAFF.

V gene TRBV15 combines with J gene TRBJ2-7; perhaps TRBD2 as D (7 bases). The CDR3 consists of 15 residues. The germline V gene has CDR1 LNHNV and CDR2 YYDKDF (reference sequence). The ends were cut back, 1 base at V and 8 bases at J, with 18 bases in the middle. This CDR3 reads CATSRGGVQGGQQYF. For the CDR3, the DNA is TGTGCCACCAGCAGAGGGGGGGTACAGGGAGGGCAGCAGTACTTC.

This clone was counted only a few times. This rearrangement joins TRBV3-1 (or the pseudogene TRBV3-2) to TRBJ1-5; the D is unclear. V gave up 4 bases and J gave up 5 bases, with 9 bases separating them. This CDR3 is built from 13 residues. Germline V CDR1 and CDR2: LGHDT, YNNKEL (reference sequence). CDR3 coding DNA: TGTGCCAGCAGCCCGCTGGGAGATCAGCCCCAGCATTTT. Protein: CASSPLGDQPQHF.

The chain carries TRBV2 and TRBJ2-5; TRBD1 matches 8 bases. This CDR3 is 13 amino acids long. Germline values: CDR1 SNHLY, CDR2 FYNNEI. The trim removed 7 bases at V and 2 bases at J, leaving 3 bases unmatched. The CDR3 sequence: CASKWDRQETQYF. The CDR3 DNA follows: TGTGCCAGCAAGTGGGACAGGCAAGAGACCCAGTACTTC.

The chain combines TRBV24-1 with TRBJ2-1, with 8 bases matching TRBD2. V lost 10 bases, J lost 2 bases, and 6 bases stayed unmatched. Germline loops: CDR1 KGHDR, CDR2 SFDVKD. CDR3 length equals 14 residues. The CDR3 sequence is CATADSGTYNEQFF. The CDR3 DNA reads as TGTGCCACGGCGGATAGCGGGACCTACAATGAGCAGTTCTTC.

DNA of the CDR3: TGTGCCAGCAGCAACAGGGGGCCTCAAGAGACCCAGTACTTC. Its protein is CASSNRGPQETQYF. This chain joins TRBV7-3 and TRBJ2-5; the match to TRBD1 covers 9 bases. The CDR3 extends over 14 amino acids. Unmatched junction bases numbered 3, after V lost 5 bases and J lost 2 bases. The germline V gene encodes CDR1 SGHTA and CDR2 FQGTGA.

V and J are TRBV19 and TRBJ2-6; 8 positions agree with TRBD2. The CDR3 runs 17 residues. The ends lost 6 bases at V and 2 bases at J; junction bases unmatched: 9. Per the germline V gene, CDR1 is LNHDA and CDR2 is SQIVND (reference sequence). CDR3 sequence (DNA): TGTGCCAGTAGCTCCCCGGGACTAGTGACTGGGGCCAACGTCCTGACTTTC. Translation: CASSSPGLVTGANVLTF.

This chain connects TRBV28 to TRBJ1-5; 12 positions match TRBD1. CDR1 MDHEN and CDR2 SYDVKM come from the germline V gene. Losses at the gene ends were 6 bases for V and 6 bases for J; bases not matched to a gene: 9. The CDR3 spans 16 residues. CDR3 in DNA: TGTGCCAGCAGAATCCCGGGACAGGGGGCTAGTCAGCCCCAGCATTTT. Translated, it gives CASRIPGQGASQPQHF.

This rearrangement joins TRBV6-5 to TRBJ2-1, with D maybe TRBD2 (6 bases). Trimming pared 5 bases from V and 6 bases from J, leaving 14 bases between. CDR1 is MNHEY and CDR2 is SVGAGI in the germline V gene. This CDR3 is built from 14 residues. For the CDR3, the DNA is TGTGCCAGCAGTCCCCTTCCGGGGGTCAATGAGCAGTTCTTC. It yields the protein CASSPLPGVNEQFF.

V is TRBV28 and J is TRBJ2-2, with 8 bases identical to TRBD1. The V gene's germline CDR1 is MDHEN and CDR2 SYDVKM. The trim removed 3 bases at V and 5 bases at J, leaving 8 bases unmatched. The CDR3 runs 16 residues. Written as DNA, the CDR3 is TGTGCCAGCAGTTTCCTTGGACAGGGCAAAACCGGGGAGCTGTTTTTT. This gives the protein CASSFLGQGKTGELFF.

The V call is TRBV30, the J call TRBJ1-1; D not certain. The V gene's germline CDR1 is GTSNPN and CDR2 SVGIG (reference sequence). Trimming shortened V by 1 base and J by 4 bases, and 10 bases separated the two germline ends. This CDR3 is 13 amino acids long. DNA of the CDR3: TGTGCCTGGAGTGCCTCTCGGGGCACTGAAGCTTTCTTT. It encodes CAWSASRGTEAFF. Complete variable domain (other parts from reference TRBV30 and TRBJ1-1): SQTIHQWPATLVQPVGSPLSLECTVEGTSNPNLYWYRQAAGRGLQLLFYSVGIGQISSEVPQNLSASRPQDRQFILSSKKLLLSDSGFYLCAWSASRGTEAFFGQGTRLTVV.

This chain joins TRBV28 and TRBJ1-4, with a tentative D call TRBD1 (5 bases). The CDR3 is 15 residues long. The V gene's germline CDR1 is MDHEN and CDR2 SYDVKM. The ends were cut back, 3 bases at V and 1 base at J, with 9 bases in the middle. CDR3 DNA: TGTGCCAGCAGTTTTCAGGGTTTAACTAATGAAAAACTGTTTTTT. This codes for CASSFQGLTNEKLFF.

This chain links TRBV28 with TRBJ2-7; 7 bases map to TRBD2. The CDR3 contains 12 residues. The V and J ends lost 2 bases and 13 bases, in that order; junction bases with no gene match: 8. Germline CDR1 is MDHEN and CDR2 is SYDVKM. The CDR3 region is CASSLSVRGFYF. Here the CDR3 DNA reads TGTGCCAGCAGTTTAAGCGTGCGGGGGTTTTACTTC.

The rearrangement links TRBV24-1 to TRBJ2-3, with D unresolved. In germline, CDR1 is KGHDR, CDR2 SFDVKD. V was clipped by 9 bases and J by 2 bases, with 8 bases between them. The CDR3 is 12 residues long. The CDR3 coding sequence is TGTGCCACCTCGAGCCCCACAGATACGCAGTATTTT. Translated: CATSSPTDTQYF.

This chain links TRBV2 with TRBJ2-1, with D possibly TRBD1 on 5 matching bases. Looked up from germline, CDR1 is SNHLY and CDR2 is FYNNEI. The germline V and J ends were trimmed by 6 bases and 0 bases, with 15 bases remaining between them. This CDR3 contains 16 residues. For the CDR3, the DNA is TGTGCCAGCAGGAAAAAGACAGTCCTCTCCTACAATGAGCAGTTCTTC. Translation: CASRKKTVLSYNEQFF.

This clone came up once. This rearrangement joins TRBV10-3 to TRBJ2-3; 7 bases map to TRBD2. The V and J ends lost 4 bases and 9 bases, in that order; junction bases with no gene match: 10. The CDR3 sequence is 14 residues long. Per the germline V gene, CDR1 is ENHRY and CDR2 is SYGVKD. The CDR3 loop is CAISGSGMTQTQYF. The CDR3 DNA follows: TGTGCCATCAGTGGGAGCGGGATGACTCAGACGCAGTATTTT.

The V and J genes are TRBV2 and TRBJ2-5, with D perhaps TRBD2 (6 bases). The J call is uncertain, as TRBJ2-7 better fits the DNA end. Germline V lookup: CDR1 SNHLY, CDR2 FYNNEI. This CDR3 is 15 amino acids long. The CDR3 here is CASKVERVPSYEQYF. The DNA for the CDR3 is TGTGCCAGCAAGGTGGAGCGGGTCCCTTCCTACGAGCAGTACTTC.